Detailed here is one T cell receptor (beta chain). Its antigen remains unidentified. Trimming cost V 6 bases and J 8 bases; bases outside gene matches: 13. The CDR3 runs 15 residues. The germline gives CDR1 LGHDT, CDR2 YNNKEL (reference sequence). The sample belongs to a study of T cell repertoires in cytomegalovirus infection. The overall study: An indication of both CMV infection and matching HLA type came from public TCR beta signatures. Overall study results and limits: Accumulated public TCR beta family frequency recognized individuals carrying CMV together with the relevant HLA. Ex vivo responses were dominated by HLA-C-restricted CMV-specific TCR beta clonotypes.

Each CDR3 protein is one row after TCRdb ran MiXCR on the reads. Of fewer than 850,000 distinct CDR3 sequences listed, 29% are singletons. The chain carries TRBV3-1 and TRBJ2-7, with 10 nucleotides matching TRBD1. The input for sequencing was cultured CD8+ T cells from PBMCs, taken from culture after CMV antigen stimulation. The clonotype comes from a human donor in good health (CMV status not recorded). Some clones in this sample may be carry-over from other donors' samples. In nucleotides, the CDR3 is TGTGCCAGCAGTCCCCGGGACAGGGGTCCCATGAAGCAGTACTTC. Translated: CASSPRDRGPMKQYF.